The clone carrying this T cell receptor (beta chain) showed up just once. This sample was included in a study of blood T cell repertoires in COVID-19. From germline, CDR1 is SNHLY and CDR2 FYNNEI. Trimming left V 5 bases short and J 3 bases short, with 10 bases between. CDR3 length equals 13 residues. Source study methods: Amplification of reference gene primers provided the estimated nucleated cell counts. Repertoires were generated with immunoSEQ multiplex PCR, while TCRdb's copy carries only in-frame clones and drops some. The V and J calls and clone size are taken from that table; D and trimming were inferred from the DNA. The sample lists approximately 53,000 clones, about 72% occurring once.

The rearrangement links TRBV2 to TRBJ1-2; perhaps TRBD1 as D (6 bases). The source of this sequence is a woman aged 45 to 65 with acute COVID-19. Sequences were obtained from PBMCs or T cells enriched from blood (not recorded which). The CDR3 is CASSFPGDYGYTF. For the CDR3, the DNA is TGTGCCAGCAGTTTTCCAGGGGACTATGGCTACACCTTC.